These 23 T cell receptor beta chains were sequenced from one sample in a study of tumor and adjacent non-tumor tissue in lung cancer. RNA was extracted from bulk tissue without any cell sorting. A modified ARM-PCR protocol with three rounds of nested PCR amplified TCRbeta. Using its own MiXCR run on the multiplex PCR reads, TCRdb lists one record per CDR3 protein. The repertoire holds over 60,000 distinct CDR3 sequences, with roughly 80% as singletons. Sequencing used lung tumor tissue. Receptors were obtained from a woman aged 45-65 years with non-small cell lung cancer.

The rearrangement links TRBV12-3 or TRBV12-4 to TRBJ1-5, with no clear D. V gave up 5 bases and J gave up 5 bases, with 13 bases separating them. The CDR3 has 14 amino acids. In DNA form, the CDR3 reads TGTGCCAGCAGTCTGGTGGCAGGTGATCAGCCCCAGCATTTT. Protein sequence: CASSLVAGDQPQHF.

A remark on this clonotype: The junction differs from germline at one of its ends, possibly a read error. The chain couples TRBV20-1 to TRBJ2-6; 7 bases align to TRBD1. This CDR3 is 16 amino acids long. Per the germline V gene, CDR1 is DFQATT and CDR2 is SNEGSKA (reference sequence). CDR3 amino acids: CSPPSTGSSGDNVLTF. CDR3 nucleotides: TGCAGTCCTCCCTCGACAGGGAGCTCCGGGGACAACGTCCTGACTTTC.

For this clonotype: At one boundary the junction diverges from the germline segment, which might be a read error. The CDR3 loop is CASNLGQGRLTEVFF. CDR3 nucleotide sequence: TGTGCCAGCAATCTTGGACAGGGGCGGTTGACTGAAGTTTTCTTT. J is TRBJ1-1 and V is TRBV2; 9 bases agree with TRBD1. The CDR3 totals 15 residues. The germline V gene has CDR1 SNHLY and CDR2 FYNNEI.

V usage is TRBV6-2 or TRBV6-3 and J usage is TRBJ2-7; a possible D gene is TRBD1 (6 bases). Trimming took 8 bases from V and 5 from J, leaving 16 bases between them. Germline loops: CDR1 MNHEY, CDR2 SVGEGT. The CDR3 has 13 residues. This CDR3 is CASGGQCVDEQYF. The CDR3 nucleotides are TGTGCCAGCGGCGGACAGTGTGTAGACGAGCAGTACTTC.

This clonotype was observed many times. The chain's CDR3 is CASYDRVNEKLFF. CDR3 sequence (DNA): TGTGCCAGCTATGACAGGGTAAATGAAAAACTGTTTTTT. The gene calls are TRBV25-1 and TRBJ1-4; 7 bases are a match to TRBD1. The V gene end was trimmed by 8 bases and the J gene end by 5 bases; junction bases not matched to a gene: 5. Germline V lookup: CDR1 MGHDK, CDR2 SYGVNS. This CDR3 comprises 13 residues.

V usage is TRBV11-2 and J usage is TRBJ2-7; D perhaps matches TRBD2 (5 bases). From germline, CDR1 is SGHAT and CDR2 FQNNGV. Between the trimmed V and J ends, which lost 3 bases and 3 bases, there was a span of 12 bases. This CDR3 comprises 14 residues. CDR3 protein: CASSFVRGLYEQYF. The CDR3, as DNA: TGTGCCAGCAGCTTCGTCAGAGGACTCTACGAGCAGTACTTC.

The chain joins TRBV29-1 to TRBJ2-3; D is undetermined. The CDR3 has 12 residues. V lost 5 bases to trimming and J lost 2 bases, with 8 bases between them. Germline V gene lookup returns CDR1 SQVTM and CDR2 ANQGSEA. The DNA of the CDR3 is TGCAGCGTTAGGGCAGACACAGATACGCAGTATTTT. Amino acids: CSVRADTDTQYF.

This clonotype was counted a few times. With a much larger clone just one base away, this may be a read error. The chain uses TRBV11-2 and TRBJ1-3, with D hard to call. The CDR3 covers 12 residues. Looked up from germline, CDR1 is SGHAT and CDR2 is FQNNGV. V lost 2 bases, J lost 3 bases, and 2 bases lay in between. The CDR3 sequence is CASSLNGNTIYF. Here the CDR3 DNA reads TGTGCCAGCAGCTTAAATGGAAACACCATATATTTT.

A single count supports this clonotype. The V and J genes are TRBV6-2 or TRBV6-3 and TRBJ1-5; D perhaps matches TRBD1 (6 bases). Germline V gene sequence: CDR1 MNHEY, CDR2 SVGEGT. This CDR3 spans 14 amino acids. Trimming left V 10 bases short and J 5 bases short, with 18 bases between. CDR3 coding DNA: TGTGCCACCATTTCAGGGGCCAGAGATCAGCCCCAGCATTTT. Encoded protein: CATISGARDQPQHF.

Remarks on this clonotype: This may arise from a read error, as a much more abundant clone is one base away. The V gene is TRBV14, the J gene TRBJ1-1; D gene uncertain. The V end lost 8 bases, the J end lost 1 base, and 17 bases lay between the germline ends. Germline V gene data show CDR1 as SGHDN and CDR2 as FVKESK. The CDR3 spans 15 residues. The CDR3 region is CASYIRGSKNTEAFF. CDR3 nucleotides: TGTGCCAGCTACATACGGGGTAGTAAGAACACTGAAGCTTTCTTT.

This clonotype was recorded at least ten times. CDR3 sequence (DNA): TGTGCCAGCAGTTACAACAGCTACAATGAGCAGTTCTTC. Translating it yields CASSYNSYNEQFF. The rearrangement joins TRBV6-2 or TRBV6-3 to TRBJ2-1; D remains ambiguous. The CDR3 sequence is 13 residues long. Germline lookup yields CDR1 MNHEY and CDR2 SVGEGT. Deletions cut 2 bases from V and 3 bases from J, with 5 bases between.

The gene calls are TRBV20-1 and TRBJ2-2, with D maybe TRBD2 (5 bases). Germline V gives CDR1 DFQATT, CDR2 SNEGSKA (reference sequence). Trimming left V 0 bases short and J 7 bases short, with 24 bases between. The CDR3 totals 18 residues. CDR3 sequence reads: CSAREDALGEDFGGELFF. The CDR3 DNA reads as TGCAGTGCTAGAGAAGATGCTTTAGGAGAGGACTTCGGCGGGGAGCTGTTTTTT.

This clonotype was seen a handful of times. Compared with germline, one end of the junction differs, possibly owing to a read error. The gene calls are TRBV6-5 and TRBJ1-3, with a possible D match to TRBD1 (5 bases). Per the germline V gene, CDR1 is MNHEY and CDR2 is SVGAGI. The CDR3 sequence is 15 residues long. DNA of the CDR3: TGTGCCTGCAGTGGCGACAGCCGCGCTGGAAACACCATATATTTT. Translation: CACSGDSRAGNTIYF.

This clonotype was seen once. An end of the junction differs from the germline gene, which may be a read error. The chain is built from TRBV20-1 and TRBJ1-2; D is unresolved. In germline, CDR1 is DFQATT, CDR2 SNEGSKA (reference sequence). This CDR3 is 12 amino acids long. CDR3 sequence: CSDSYEDYGYTF. The CDR3 coding sequence is TGTAGTGATAGTTACGAGGACTATGGCTACACCTTC.

This clonotype was seen ten or more times. The rearrangement links TRBV12-3 or TRBV12-4 to TRBJ1-1, with TRBD1 matching 7 bases. J lost 5 bases, V lost 5 bases, and 14 bases had no gene match. CDR3 length: 16 amino acids. The CDR3 DNA reads as TGTGCCAGCAGTCCGGGGAGACAGGGTCCGAAAACTGAAGCTTTCTTT. Protein product: CASSPGRQGPKTEAFF.

Notes on this clonotype: A junction end diverges from the germline sequence, so it may reflect a read error. The chain links TRBV6-1 to TRBJ2-3; D gene uncertain. This CDR3 spans 15 amino acids. Looked up from germline, CDR1 is MNHNS and CDR2 is SASEGT. The CDR3 DNA reads as TGTGCCAGTAGTGTTAGTAGTGGGAATACAGATACGCAGTATTTT. Amino acids: CASSVSSGNTDTQYF.

In this sample, this clonotype is medium-sized. The rearrangement links TRBV12-3 or TRBV12-4 to TRBJ1-4; weak D call: TRBD1 (5 bases). This CDR3 comprises 15 residues. V shed 3 bases and J shed 6 bases, with 14 bases lying between them. Written as DNA, the CDR3 is TGTGCCAGCAGTTTGATGGGGCATTCGGATGAAAAACTGTTTTTT. It codes for CASSLMGHSDEKLFF.

Concerning this clonotype: At one end, the junction sequence differs from germline, possibly due to a read error. The chain uses TRBV11-2 and TRBJ2-1; 7 positions match TRBD2. The CDR3 is 17 residues long. Germline CDR1 and CDR2: SGHAT and FQNNGV. The chain's CDR3 is CISTPEGGGSSYDEQFF. The CDR3 DNA reads as TGTATCAGCACCCCAGAGGGCGGGGGAAGCTCCTACGATGAGCAGTTCTTC.

The V and J genes are TRBV4-1 and TRBJ2-7; tentative D call: TRBD2 (5 bases). This CDR3 contains 13 residues. CDR1 MGHRA and CDR2 YSYEKL come from the germline V gene. V lost 7 bases and J 0 bases, leaving 10 bases between the germline ends. The CDR3 loop is CASNGKNSYEQYF. The CDR3 coding sequence is TGCGCCAGCAACGGGAAGAACTCCTACGAGCAGTACTTC.

Comments on this clonotype: At one end, the junction sequence differs from germline, possibly due to a read error. The CDR3 here is CTATGQRYEQYF. The CDR3 DNA follows: TGCACTGCTACGGGACAACGGTACGAGCAGTACTTC. The chain recombines TRBV20-1 with TRBJ2-7; perhaps TRBD1 as D (6 bases). CDR3 length equals 12 residues. Germline V gene data show CDR1 as DFQATT and CDR2 as SNEGSKA (reference sequence).

The chain is built from TRBV4-1 and TRBJ1-3, with D perhaps matching TRBD1 (5 bases). CDR1 and CDR2 (germline): MGHRA, YSYEKL. The CDR3 length is 16 residues. Between the trimmed V and J ends, which lost 1 base and 0 bases, there was a span of 10 bases. Written as DNA, the CDR3 is TGCGCCAGCAGCCAAGGGGGGTGTACCTCTGGAAACACCATATATTTT. Translation gives CASSQGGCTSGNTIYF.

V and J are TRBV28 and TRBJ2-7; 8 positions agree with TRBD2. Trimming cost V 10 bases and J 6 bases; bases outside gene matches: 23. CDR1 is MDHEN and CDR2 is SYDVKM in the germline V gene. The CDR3 extends over 17 amino acids. CDR3 sequence reads: CANTPSQRAAGAGEQYF. The DNA of the CDR3 is TGTGCCAATACTCCCAGCCAGAGGGCAGCGGGAGCGGGCGAGCAGTACTTC.

This clonotype came up once. The junction departs from germline at one end; a sequencing error may be responsible. The chain couples TRBV20-1 to TRBJ2-1; the match to TRBD1 covers 9 bases. The CDR3 loop spans 13 amino acids. Germline CDR1 DFQATT, CDR2 SNEGSKA (reference sequence). In DNA form, the CDR3 reads TGCAGTGCCCGGGACAGGGCCTACAAAGAGCAGTTTTTC. Its protein product is CSARDRAYKEQFF.